This is a list of T cell receptor beta chains from one sample in a study of T cells in Graves' hyperthyroidism and ophthalmopathy. TCRdb reprocessed the multiplex PCR reads with MiXCR, giving one entry per CDR3 protein. The sample records approximately 380,000 distinct CDR3 sequences, about 20% being singletons. The specimen sequenced was blood. The receptors here all came from a woman under 30 with Graves' hyperthyroidism. Each CDR3 is given with its conserved first and last residue. The D gene is left open where the match is weak. The listing skips clone size in some rows; elsewhere it reads once, few, many or a size class.

D,J,V,size,DNA,CDR3
TRBD1,TRBJ2-7,TRBV24-1,many,TGTGCCACCAGTGACCCGGGGGACAGGGCGTACGAGCAGTACTTC,CATSDPGDRAYEQYF
.,TRBJ2-5,TRBV20-1,many,TGCAGTGCTAGAGATTGGAGGCATAAAGAGACCCAGTACTTC,CSARDWRHKETQYF
.,TRBJ1-5,TRBV6-1,many,TGTGCCAGCAGGCCCAGGGTCTTTAATCAGCCCCAGCATTTT,CASRPRVFNQPQHF
.,TRBJ2-7,TRBV5-1,many,TGCGCCAGCAGCACTGGACAGGAGCAGTACTTC,CASSTGQEQYF
TRBD1,TRBJ2-4,TRBV27,many,TGTGCCAGCAGTCTGGGGACAGGGGGAGGGTCCAAAAACATTCAGTACTTC,CASSLGTGGGSKNIQYF
.,TRBJ1-2,TRBV5-6,many,TGTGCCAGCAGCGCCGACCGCAACTATGGCTACACCTTC,CASSADRNYGYTF
TRBD1,TRBJ1-5,TRBV20-1,many,TGCAGTGCGGCGACAGGGGAAGTCTGGCATTTT,CSAATGEVWHF
.,TRBJ1-1,TRBV20-1,many,TGCAGTGCTAGATTTCCAGAACGAGGGACGAACACTGAAGCTTTCTTT,CSARFPERGTNTEAFF
TRBD2,TRBJ2-4,TRBV6-5,.,TGTGCCAGCAGCCGGACTAGCGGGGGGTTAAGGTACTTC,CASSRTSGGLRYF
.,TRBJ1-5,TRBV19,once,TGTGCCAGTAGTATTACAGTTAGCAATCAGCCCCAGCATTTT,CASSITVSNQPQHF
TRBD2,TRBJ2-2,TRBV7-3,.,TGTGCCAGCAGCGCACCTAGCGGGGGGGCGTTGAACACCGGGGAGCTGTTTTTT,CASSAPSGGALNTGELFF
.,TRBJ2-7,TRBV27,.,TGTGCCAGCAGTTTGGTCCCCAACTACGAGCAGTACTTC,CASSLVPNYEQYF
.,TRBJ1-2,TRBV5-1,many,TGCGCCAGCAGCTCCCACCCGACCGGACGCTACACCTTC,CASSSHPTGRYTF
.,TRBJ1-2,TRBV9,many,TGTGCCAGCAGCGGTACAGGGTTTAACTATGGCTACACCTTC,CASSGTGFNYGYTF
.,TRBJ1-5,TRBV7-8,.,TGTGCCAGCAGCTTAGCCACGCGGCAGCCCCAGCATTTT,CASSLATRQPQHF
.,TRBJ1-1,TRBV12-3/TRBV12-4,many,TGTGCCAGCAGCAACAGGGTTCCTGAAGCTTTCTTT,CASSNRVPEAFF
TRBD2,TRBJ2-5,TRBV7-2,many,TGTGCCAGCGGACTAGGACTAGAGACCCAGTACTTC,CASGLGLETQYF
.,TRBJ1-1,TRBV6-2/TRBV6-3,many,TGTGCCAGCGGCCGAGGAAAGGGCATGAACACTGAAGCTTTCTTT,CASGRGKGMNTEAFF
.,TRBJ2-3,TRBV18,.,TGTGCCAGCTCACCACCGGGGATCGGGGATATAGCAGATACGCAGTATTTT,CASSPPGIGDIADTQYF
TRBD2,TRBJ2-5,TRBV5-1,many,TGCGCCAGCGGACTAGCGGGGGGCGTTCAAGAGACCCAGTACTTC,CASGLAGGVQETQYF
.,TRBJ2-5,TRBV10-3,few,TGTGCCATCGCTGGCGGGCAAGAGACCCAGTACTTC,CAIAGGQETQYF
.,TRBJ2-2,TRBV6-1,.,TGTGCCAGCAGTGCGTCCAGGATGAACACCGGGGAGCTGTTTTTT,CASSASRMNTGELFF
TRBD1,TRBJ1-5,TRBV28,many,TGTGCCAGCAGTTTATGGGGACAGGTCTCCGGCAATCAGCCCCAGCATTTT,CASSLWGQVSGNQPQHF
.,TRBJ2-5,TRBV5-1,.,TGCGCCAGCAGCTTAAACGGTCGACGACAAGAGACCCAGTACTTC,CASSLNGRRQETQYF
.,TRBJ1-2,TRBV2,many,TGTGCCAGCGGTTTCCCGACCGCGCCCTATGGCTACACCTTC,CASGFPTAPYGYTF
TRBD1,TRBJ1-1,TRBV11-2,few,TGTGCCAGCAGCTTGTCTACAGGGGGCGCTTTGCGGACTGATGCTTTCTTT,CASSLSTGGALRTDAFF
TRBD1,TRBJ1-2,TRBV12-3/TRBV12-4,many,TGTGCCAGCAGTCCCGGACAGGTTAGCTATGGCTACACCTTC,CASSPGQVSYGYTF
.,TRBJ2-7,TRBV10-3,few,TGTGCCATCAGTGAGTCGGGCCCTTTGAGGGAGCAGTACTTC,CAISESGPLREQYF
TRBD1,TRBJ2-7,TRBV19,few,TGTGCCAGTCAGAGTCCCGGGACAGGGGAGGACGAGCAGTACTTC,CASQSPGTGEDEQYF
.,TRBJ2-7,TRBV12-3/TRBV12-4,many,TGTGCCAGCAGTCTCCGGAAACCATACGAGCAGTACTTC,CASSLRKPYEQYF
.,TRBJ2-7,TRBV20-1,many,TGCAGTGCTAGAGATATAGGAGGTTACTACGAGCAGTACTTC,CSARDIGGYYEQYF
.,TRBJ2-7,TRBV27,few,TGTGCCAGCACAACCGCTCGCGGGCGGACCTACGAGCAGTACTTC,CASTTARGRTYEQYF
.,TRBJ1-3,TRBV6-5,many,TGTGCCAGCAGTTACTCGATCTTTCCCCGCGGAAACACCATATATTTT,CASSYSIFPRGNTIYF